The 5 T cell receptor beta chains below were found in one sample sequenced in a study of shared clonotypes between healthy human individuals. Repertoires were generated with immunoSEQ multiplex PCR, while TCRdb's copy carries only in-frame clones and drops some. The sample records 550,000 to 700,000 clones, around 73% being singletons. Sequenced input: memory CD4+ T cells sorted from blood. Subset: CD45RA-negative fraction. The receptors were sampled from a woman aged 25 to 39 in good health.

The rearrangement links TRBV29-1 to TRBJ2-3; possibly TRBD2 for D (6 bases). Looked up from germline, CDR1 is SQVTM and CDR2 is ANQGSEA. Trimming cost V 7 bases and J 7 bases, with 15 bases left between them. This CDR3 is built from 12 residues. The CDR3 spells CSAPKGGNTQYF. The DNA of the CDR3 is TGCAGCGCACCCAAGGGAGGAAATACGCAGTATTTT.

A single count supports this clone. This chain uses TRBV5-1 with TRBJ2-3; 7 bases fit TRBD1. With 0 bases clipped from V and 0 bases from J, the junction kept 7 bases outside the gene matches. The CDR3 contains 17 residues. The germline gives CDR1 SGHRS, CDR2 YFSETQ. In DNA, the CDR3 is TGCGCCAGCAGCTTGGGGCCGGGACAGTCCAGCACAGATACGCAGTATTTT. Translation: CASSLGPGQSSTDTQYF.

This chain links TRBV28 with TRBJ2-2; D assignment may be TRBD1 or TRBD2 (6 bases each). V lost 6 bases and J lost 7, with 18 bases in between. The CDR3 has 15 residues. Germline assignment: CDR1 MDHEN and CDR2 SYDVKM. The DNA for the CDR3 is TGTGCCAGCAGCCCCCTAGGGGGGCATAGCGGGGAGCTGTTTTTT. Translation: CASSPLGGHSGELFF.

The chain links TRBV5-8 to TRBJ1-3; D gene ambiguous. V was pared by 3 bases and J by 4 bases, with 8 bases between. The CDR3 extends over 13 amino acids. Germline CDR1 reads SGHTS; CDR2 reads YDEGEE. CDR3 protein: CASSSRRGNTIYF. CDR3 in DNA: TGTGCCAGCAGCTCGAGAAGAGGAAACACCATATATTTT. Filled out from reference TRBV5-8 and TRBJ1-3, the complete variable domain reads EAGVTQSPTHLIKTRGQQATLRCSPISGHTSVYWYQQALGLGLQFLLWYDEGEERNRGNFPPRFSGRQFPNYSSELNVNALELEDSALYLCASSSRRGNTIYFGEGSWLTVV.

The chain joins TRBV23-1 to TRBJ1-2; D ambiguous. TRBV23-1 is an open reading frame whose function is uncertain. V lost 5 bases to trimming and J lost 8 bases, with 18 bases between them. This CDR3 is built from 14 residues. This CDR3 is CASSLLIRVRGYTF. CDR3 nucleotides: TGCGCCAGCAGTTTACTTATCCGGGTGCGAGGCTACACCTTC.